Following are 2 T cell receptor beta chains from one sample sequenced in a study of blood T cells in healthy people across ages. The second PCR ran about 6 to 11 cycles with a sample-barcoded 5' primer and J-beta primers. TCRdb recomputed calls from the 5' RACE reads with MiXCR, one row per CDR3 protein. The table shows about a million distinct CDR3 sequences, with roughly two fifths occurring only once. Sequencing was carried out using blood. The source is a man aged 18 to 29 in good health.

Details on this clonotype: At one end the junction does not follow the germline gene, possibly because of a read error. The chain recombines TRBV7-9 with TRBJ1-5; D call uncertain. The CDR3 consists of 14 residues. Germline values: CDR1 SEHNR, CDR2 FQNEAQ (reference sequence). The CDR3 reads CASSLAADNRPQHF. The CDR3 DNA reads TGTGCCAGCAGCTTAGCGGCAGACAATCGGCCCCAGCATTTT.

The J gene is TRBJ1-5, the V gene TRBV6-2 or TRBV6-3; D is possibly TRBD1 (5 bases). The ends were cut back, 6 bases at V and 0 bases at J, with 12 bases in the middle. The germline gives CDR1 MNHEY, CDR2 SVGEGT. The CDR3 contains 15 residues. The CDR3 DNA reads as TGTGCCAGCAGCCGAGGGGCAGATAGCAATCAGCCCCAGCATTTT. The encoded protein is CASSRGADSNQPQHF.